This TCR beta chain originates from a study of T-cell reconstitution after alpha-beta-depleted transplantation in children. Unique molecular identifiers were incorporated when the TCRbeta library was constructed. TCRdb re-called the PCR reads through MiXCR, storing one row per CDR3 protein. The sample records around 960,000 distinct CDR3 sequences, around 30% being singletons. This clonotype has a handful of counts. The V gene's germline CDR1 is MGHRA and CDR2 YSYEKL. The V end was cut by 4 bases, the J end by 2 bases, with 14 bases between. The CDR3 runs 15 residues. The TCR was taken from a boy less than two years old who had a stem cell transplant for SCID, so the T cells may come from the graft donor. The sample in question was PBMCs, mostly from graft donor cells, obtained 360 days after TCRalphabeta/CD19-depleted stem cell transplant. The chain carries TRBV4-1 and TRBJ1-2, with D unresolved. The CDR3 sequence: CASSPGAAFNYGYTF. CDR3 nucleotide sequence: TGCGCCAGCAGCCCCGGTGCAGCCTTCAACTATGGCTACACCTTC.